These 29 T cell receptor beta chains were sequenced from one sample in a study of cytomegalovirus exposure and HLA in healthy donors (dated by TCRdb to the late 2010s). The method behind the library was the immunoSEQ multiplex PCR assay. For the multiplex PCR, a mixture combining 60 forward primers for TCR Vbeta segments and 13 reverse primers for TCR Jbeta segments was used. Here the immuneACCESS table is served through TCRdb, limited to in-frame sequences with V and J called. Missing clones are a known gap in these copies; in checked studies unresolved V genes cover under half, and the rest lacks a known reason. The table of this sample itemizes 100,000 to 150,000 clones. The ten largest clonotypes hold around 2.4% of the sample. The sequencing input was PBMCs. All receptors derive from a man aged 40-49 years in good health and CMV-seronegative.

CDR3 amino acids: CASSESAGTGGSYEQYF. CDR3 in DNA: TGTGCCAGCAGTGAGTCCGCCGGGACAGGGGGCTCCTACGAGCAGTACTTC. The J gene is TRBJ2-7, the V gene TRBV11-3; 11 bases match TRBD1. This CDR3 is 17 amino acids long. V gave up 6 bases and J gave up 0 bases; unmatched junction bases: 10. Germline-derived CDR1 and CDR2 are SGHNT and YENEEA.

This chain links TRBV4-2 with TRBJ2-7, with a possible D match to TRBD2 (6 bases). V was cut by 4 bases and J by 5 bases, with 15 bases left in between. Germline values: CDR1 LGHNA, CDR2 YNFKEQ. This CDR3 has 14 residues. CDR3 protein: CASSRTGTEDEQYF. Here the CDR3 DNA reads TGTGCCAGCAGCCGAACCGGGACTGAGGACGAGCAGTACTTC.

CDR3 residues: CASSPWRVSNTEAFF. The CDR3 DNA reads as TGTGCCAGCAGCCCCTGGAGGGTGTCGAACACTGAAGCTTTCTTT. This rearrangement joins TRBV5-5 to TRBJ1-1; unclear D gene. The CDR3 is 15 residues long. V was cut by 4 bases and J by 1 base, with 14 bases left in between. Germline lookup yields CDR1 SGHKS and CDR2 YYEKEE (reference sequence).

V and J are TRBV11-3 and TRBJ2-7, with D uncertain. Between the trimmed V and J ends, which lost 5 bases and 7 bases, there was a span of 12 bases. CDR1 and CDR2 from the germline V gene are SGHNT and YENEEA. The CDR3 covers 12 residues. CDR3 sequence reads: CASSLPFLEQYF. In DNA form, the CDR3 reads TGTGCCAGCAGCCTCCCCTTTCTGGAGCAGTACTTC.

The chain has TRBV6-1 and TRBJ2-1; TRBD1 is a possible D gene (5 bases). Trimming stripped 3 bases from V and 8 bases from J, with 20 bases between. The CDR3 is made up of 16 amino acids. Looked up from germline, CDR1 is MNHNS and CDR2 is SASEGT. The CDR3 spells CASSDPPTSRVDEQFF. The CDR3, as DNA: TGTGCCAGCAGTGACCCTCCCACAAGCAGGGTCGATGAGCAGTTCTTC.

J is TRBJ2-7 and V is TRBV7-8; no firm D call. The CDR3 covers 12 residues. V dropped 5 bases and J dropped 4 bases, with 9 bases sitting between them. Germline assignment: CDR1 SGHVS and CDR2 FQNEAQ. The CDR3 reads CASSPSVYEQYF. CDR3 DNA sequence: TGTGCCAGCAGCCCCTCCGTGTACGAGCAGTACTTC.

CDR3 residues: CASSLASGNTGELFF. The CDR3, as DNA: TGCGCCAGCAGCTTGGCTAGCGGCAACACCGGGGAGCTGTTTTTT. This chain links TRBV5-1 with TRBJ2-2; 7 bases match TRBD2. This CDR3 has 15 residues. Germline CDR1 SGHRS, CDR2 YFSETQ. The trim removed 0 bases at V and 2 bases at J, leaving 1 base unmatched.

The rearrangement joins TRBV7-3 to TRBJ2-7; TRBD2 matches 12 bases. The CDR3 length is 16 residues. V trimming: 4 bases; J trimming: 5 bases; junction bases outside the gene matches: 9. CDR1 is SGHTA and CDR2 is FQGTGA in the germline V gene. The CDR3 spells CASSSGLAGIGNEQYF. The CDR3 DNA follows: TGTGCCAGCAGCTCCGGACTAGCGGGAATAGGAAACGAGCAGTACTTC.

The chain links TRBV28 to TRBJ2-7; 11 bases match TRBD1. The V segment lost 4 bases and the J segment 3 bases; nucleotides outside the gene matches: 11. This CDR3 region has 17 residues. CDR1 MDHEN and CDR2 SYDVKM come from the germline V gene. The CDR3 here is CASSSDPRDRGSYEQYF. The DNA of the CDR3 is TGTGCCAGCAGTTCAGACCCCCGGGACAGGGGGAGCTACGAGCAGTACTTC. The whole variable domain, remainder taken from reference TRBV28 and TRBJ2-7, is DVKVTQSSRYLVKRTGEKVFLECVQDMDHENMFWYRQDPGLGLRLIYFSYDVKMKEKGDIPEGYSVSREKKERFSLILESASTNQTSMYLCASSSDPRDRGSYEQYFGPGTRLTVT.

The chain's CDR3 is CASSLGLAGGDEQFF. The DNA of the CDR3 is TGTGCCAGCAGCTTAGGGCTAGCGGGAGGAGATGAGCAGTTCTTC. This chain links TRBV7-3 with TRBJ2-1; 11 bases agree with TRBD2. V was clipped by 2 bases and J by 8 bases; unmatched bases: 5. The length of the CDR3 is 15 residues. Germline lookup yields CDR1 SGHTA and CDR2 FQGTGA.

The chain links TRBV5-6 to TRBJ2-1; 13 bases fit TRBD2. The junction had 11 bases not matched to a gene; V was cut back by 4 bases and J by 4 bases. This CDR3 region has 18 residues. The V gene's germline CDR1 is SGHDT and CDR2 YYEEEE. The CDR3 DNA is TGTGCCAGCAGCCCTTGGGGGACTAGCGGGAACCGTTACAATGAGCAGTTCTTC. This sequence encodes CASSPWGTSGNRYNEQFF. The variable domain in full, with the rest retrieved from reference TRBV5-6 and TRBJ2-1, is DAGVTQSPTHLIKTRGQQVTLRCSPKSGHDTVSWYQQALGQGPQFIFQYYEEEERQRGNFPDRFSGHQFPNYSSELNVNALLLGDSALYLCASSPWGTSGNRYNEQFFGPGTRLTVL.

The genes are TRBV7-9 and TRBJ2-7; a weak D match, TRBD2 (5 bases). V was clipped by 6 bases and J by 4 bases, with 16 bases between them. Germline lookup yields CDR1 SEHNR and CDR2 FQNEAQ (reference sequence). CDR3 length equals 14 residues. In nucleotides, the CDR3 is TGTGCCAGCAGTTGGGCAGGAGGTTTATACGAGCAGTACTTC. Encoded protein: CASSWAGGLYEQYF.

This chain joins TRBV11-2 and TRBJ2-7; TRBD2 agrees at 14 bases. Germline V lookup: CDR1 SGHAT, CDR2 FQNNGV. The CDR3 totals 17 residues. The junction had 7 bases not matched to a gene; V was cut back by 6 bases and J by 0 bases. CDR3 coding DNA: TGTGCCAGCAGACGCGCCGGGACTAGCGGGAGCTCCTACGAGCAGTACTTC. The encoded protein is CASRRAGTSGSSYEQYF.

This sequence joins TRBV5-3 and TRBJ1-4; 7 bases are shared with TRBD1. TRBV5-3 is an ORF for which the function is uncertain. V was pared by 4 bases and J by 5 bases, with 17 bases of the junction left unmatched. CDR3 length: 18 amino acids. CDR3 in DNA: TGTGCCAGAAGCATGGGACAGTGGGGATTCGAAGGGAATGAAAAACTGTTTTTT. Its protein is CARSMGQWGFEGNEKLFF.

The chain couples TRBV4-1 to TRBJ1-2, with D maybe TRBD1 (5 bases). The V end was cut by 0 bases, the J end by 4 bases, with 9 bases between. This CDR3 comprises 14 residues. Germline V gene sequence: CDR1 MGHRA, CDR2 YSYEKL. The DNA for the CDR3 is TGCGCCAGCAGCCAAGAATTACAGGCCTATGGCTACACCTTC. This gives the protein CASSQELQAYGYTF.

V is TRBV7-3 and J is TRBJ2-1; D is perhaps TRBD2 (6 bases). V lost 6 bases and J 4 bases, leaving 13 bases between the germline ends. This CDR3 is built from 14 residues. Germline V CDR1 and CDR2: SGHTA, FQGTGA. In DNA form, the CDR3 reads TGTGCCAGCAGTTTTAGCGGAGAGTACAATGAGCAGTTCTTC. Translation: CASSFSGEYNEQFF.

The chain joins TRBV7-2 to TRBJ2-5; the D gene is possibly TRBD1 (9 bases). Judging by the DNA end, TRBJ2-7 fits better; the J call may be wrong. This CDR3 is 15 amino acids long. The germline CDR1 and CDR2 sequences are SGHTA and FQGNSA. The CDR3: CASTVRGGQGYEQYF. DNA of the CDR3: TGTGCCAGCACCGTCCGGGGGGGACAGGGATACGAGCAGTACTTC.

The chain employs TRBV29-1 and TRBJ2-5, with 11 bases aligning to TRBD2. The germline V gene has CDR1 SQVTM and CDR2 ANQGSEA. V gave up 1 base and J gave up 5 bases; unmatched junction bases: 9. The CDR3 loop spans 16 amino acids. The CDR3 region has the DNA TGCAGCGTTGAAGGGCTAGCGGGAGGCCGGGGGGAGACCCAGTACTTC. Translation gives CSVEGLAGGRGETQYF.

The chain employs TRBV5-4 and TRBJ2-6, with no clear D. The germline V gene encodes CDR1 SGHNT and CDR2 YYREEE (reference sequence). This CDR3 contains 14 residues. V gave up 5 bases and J gave up 2 bases, with 8 bases separating them. CDR3 bases: TGTGCCAGCAGTCCATTTCCTGGGGCCAACGTCCTGACTTTC. Encoded protein: CASSPFPGANVLTF.

The chain recombines TRBV5-1 with TRBJ1-2, with unresolved D. From germline, CDR1 is SGHRS and CDR2 YFSETQ. The V end was cut by 1 base, the J end by 2 bases, with 3 bases between. CDR3 length equals 12 residues. For the CDR3, the DNA is TGCGCCAGCAGCTTGCAGAACTATGGCTACACCTTC. Residues: CASSLQNYGYTF.

The gene calls are TRBV28 and TRBJ2-3; 11 nucleotides line up with TRBD1. Germline loops: CDR1 MDHEN, CDR2 SYDVKM. V gave up 8 bases and J gave up 6 bases; unmatched junction bases: 7. This CDR3 has 14 amino acids. The CDR3: CASVGDRGLDTQYF. CDR3 nucleotide sequence: TGTGCCAGCGTTGGGGACAGGGGGTTGGATACGCAGTATTTT.

J is TRBJ1-2 and V is TRBV10-3, with 8 bases aligning to TRBD1. CDR1 ENHRY and CDR2 SYGVKD come from the germline V gene. V lost 6 bases and J lost 6; bases outside the gene matches: 3. This CDR3 has 12 residues. CDR3 sequence: CAIRAGGHGYTF. CDR3 coding DNA: TGTGCCATCAGGGCAGGGGGCCATGGCTACACCTTC.

The CDR3 DNA is TGTGCCAGCAGCCCTAGCGGGAGTGGCGAGCAGTACTTC. Its translation: CASSPSGSGEQYF. The gene calls are TRBV7-3 and TRBJ2-7; 10 bases map to TRBD2. The CDR3 totals 13 residues. Germline V gene lookup returns CDR1 SGHTA and CDR2 FQGTGA. With V trimmed by 5 bases and J by 6 bases, 4 bases remained unmatched.

V usage is TRBV28 and J usage is TRBJ2-1; 11 bases match TRBD2. This CDR3 spans 15 amino acids. From germline, CDR1 is MDHEN and CDR2 SYDVKM. Trimming cost V 6 bases and J 3 bases; bases outside gene matches: 4. CDR3 nucleotide sequence: TGTGCCAGCAGCTATACTAGCGGGAGCTACAATGAGCAGTTCTTC. Residues: CASSYTSGSYNEQFF.

V is TRBV25-1 and J is TRBJ2-1; D remains ambiguous. The ends were cut back, 10 bases at V and 8 bases at J, with 15 bases in the middle. There are 12 residues in the CDR3. Per germline, CDR1 MGHDK and CDR2 SYGVNS. The CDR3: CATSWSLDEQFF. As DNA, the CDR3 is TGTGCCACCTCCTGGAGCTTGGATGAGCAGTTCTTC.

The chain recombines TRBV11-3 with TRBJ2-7; D is ambiguous. V was clipped by 6 bases and J by 0 bases, with 24 bases between them. The CDR3 runs 18 residues. Germline assignment: CDR1 SGHNT and CDR2 YENEEA. CDR3 nucleotide sequence: TGTGCCAGCAGTCCAGCCCTCTTGTTTGAGACTCACTCCTACGAGCAGTACTTC. This encodes CASSPALLFETHSYEQYF.

The V and J genes are TRBV5-1 and TRBJ2-3; tentatively, D is TRBD2 (6 bases). The CDR3 is 15 amino acids. Trimming took 3 bases from V and 0 from J, leaving 11 bases between them. Looked up from germline, CDR1 is SGHRS and CDR2 is YFSETQ. The CDR3 reads CASSSDAGSTDTQYF. As DNA, the CDR3 is TGCGCCAGCAGCTCGGACGCGGGAAGCACAGATACGCAGTATTTT.

The chain carries TRBV11-2 and TRBJ2-3; D gene ambiguous. The CDR3 sequence is 13 residues long. The germline V gene has CDR1 SGHAT and CDR2 FQNNGV. Trimming left V 4 bases short and J 3 bases short, with 8 bases between. The chain's CDR3 is CASSSFLTDTQYF. The CDR3 DNA sequence: TGTGCCAGCAGCTCGTTCCTGACAGATACGCAGTATTTT.

The rearrangement uses TRBV5-1 and TRBJ2-6; perhaps TRBD2 as D (6 bases). The CDR3 extends over 16 amino acids. CDR1 and CDR2 from the germline V gene are SGHRS and YFSETQ. V was pared by 0 bases and J by 4 bases, with 11 bases between. CDR3 protein: CASSLGGGFGANVLTF. The DNA of the CDR3 is TGCGCCAGCAGCTTGGGTGGGGGGTTCGGGGCCAACGTCCTGACTTTC. The full variable domain, in which reference TRBV5-1 and TRBJ2-6 provide the parts outside the CDR3, is KAGVTQTPRYLIKTRGQQVTLSCSPISGHRSVSWYQQTPGQGLQFLFEYFSETQRNKGNFPGRFSGRQFSNSRSEMNVSTLELGDSALYLCASSLGGGFGANVLTFGAGSRLTVL.